This T cell receptor beta chain originates from a study of T-cell reconstitution after alpha-beta-depleted transplantation in children (dated by TCRdb to 2016 to 2017). Background on the whole study: Using TCR repertoire profiling, the study quantitatively followed how T-cell immune reconstitution unfolded in children after TCRalphabeta/CD19-depleted allogeneic hematopoietic cell transplantation.

Germline trimming amounts to 6 bases on V and 0 bases on J, with 5 as the count of junction bases outside the gene matches. From the cysteine up to the phenylalanine, the CDR3 has a length of 15 residues. Solely the CDR3 DNA is kept, with 45 bases framed from the first base. CDR1 and CDR2 are read off the germline V gene (reference sequence) as SEHNR and FQNEAQ. Preparation of the library involved PCR. Sequencing instrument: Illumina HiSeq 2500. To normalize quantification of the TCRbeta repertoire, the TCR libraries were built with molecular barcoding that relied on unique molecular identifiers. TCRdb trimmed public reads at Q25 via fastp, called clones via MiXCR and kept in-frame beta chains. Entries that share a CDR3 protein sequence are merged under the most common genes and DNA. Recorded for this sample are about 500,000 distinct CDR3 sequences; approximately 32% of them occurred a single time. The ten largest make up 2% to 2.5% of the sample.

This clonotype was detected a few times. Which antigen it targets is not known. Qualities for individual bases were not recorded, and no much larger clone is one base off. The chain joins TRBV7-9 to TRBJ1-1, and 9 junctional nucleotides match TRBD1. This receptor was identified in a human donor who donated a stem cell graft to a child with aplastic anemia. The sequencing used PBMCs from the stem cell graft donor, collected from the stem cell graft. The bases read TGTGCCAGCAGAGCAAGGGACAGGGTGAACACTGAAGCTTTCTTT. Its product reads: CASRARDRVNTEAFF.